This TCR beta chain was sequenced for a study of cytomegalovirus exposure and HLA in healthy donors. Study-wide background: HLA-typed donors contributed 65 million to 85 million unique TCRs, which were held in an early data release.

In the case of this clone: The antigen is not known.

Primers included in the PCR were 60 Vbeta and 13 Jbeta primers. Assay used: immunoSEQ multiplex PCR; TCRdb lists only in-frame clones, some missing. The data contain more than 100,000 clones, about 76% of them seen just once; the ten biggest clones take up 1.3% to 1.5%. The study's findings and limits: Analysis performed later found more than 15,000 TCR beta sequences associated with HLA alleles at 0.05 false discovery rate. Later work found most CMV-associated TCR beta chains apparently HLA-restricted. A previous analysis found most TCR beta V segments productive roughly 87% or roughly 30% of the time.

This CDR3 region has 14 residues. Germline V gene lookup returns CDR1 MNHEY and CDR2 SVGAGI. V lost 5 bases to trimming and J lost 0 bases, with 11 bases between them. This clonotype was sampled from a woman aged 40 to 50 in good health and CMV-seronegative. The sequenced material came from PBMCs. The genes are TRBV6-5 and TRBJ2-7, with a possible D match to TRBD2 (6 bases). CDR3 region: CASSAPGLSYEQYF. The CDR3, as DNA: TGTGCCAGCAGTGCGCCGGGACTCTCCTACGAGCAGTACTTC.